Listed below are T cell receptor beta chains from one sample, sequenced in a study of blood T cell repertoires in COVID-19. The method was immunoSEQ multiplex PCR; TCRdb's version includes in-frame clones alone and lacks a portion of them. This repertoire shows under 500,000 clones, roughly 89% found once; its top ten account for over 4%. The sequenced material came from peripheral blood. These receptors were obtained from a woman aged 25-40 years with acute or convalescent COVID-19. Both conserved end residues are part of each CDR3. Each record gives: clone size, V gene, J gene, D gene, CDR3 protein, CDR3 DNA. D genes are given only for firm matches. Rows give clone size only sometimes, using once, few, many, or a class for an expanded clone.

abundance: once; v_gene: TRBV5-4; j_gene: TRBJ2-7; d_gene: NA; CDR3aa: CASSFDSGSYEQYF; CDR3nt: TGTGCCAGCAGCTTTGACTCAGGGTCCTACGAGCAGTACTTC
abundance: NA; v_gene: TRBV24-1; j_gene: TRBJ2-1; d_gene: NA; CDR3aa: CATSEADYNEQFF; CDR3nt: TGTGCCACCAGTGAGGCGGACTACAATGAGCAGTTCTTC
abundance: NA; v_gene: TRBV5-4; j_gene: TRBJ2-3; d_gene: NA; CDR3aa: CASSLDSHRPDTQYF; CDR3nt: TGTGCCAGCAGCCTAGACAGCCACAGACCAGATACGCAGTATTTT
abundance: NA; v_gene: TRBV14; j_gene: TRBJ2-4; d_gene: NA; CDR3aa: CASSQSGQMDIQYF; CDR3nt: TGTGCCAGCAGCCAGTCTGGACAGATGGACATTCAGTACTTC
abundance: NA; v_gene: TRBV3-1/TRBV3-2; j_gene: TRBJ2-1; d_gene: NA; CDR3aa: CASSQTGTYGSHEQFF; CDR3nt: TGTGCCAGCAGCCAGACGGGGACTTATGGAAGTCATGAGCAGTTCTTC
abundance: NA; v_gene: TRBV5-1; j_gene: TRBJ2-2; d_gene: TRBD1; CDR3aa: CASSPDRGAGGELFF; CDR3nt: TGCGCCAGCAGCCCCGACAGGGGGGCGGGCGGGGAGCTGTTTTTT
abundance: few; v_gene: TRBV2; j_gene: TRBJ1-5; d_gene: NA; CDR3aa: CASRKDSGGNQPQHF; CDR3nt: TGTGCCAGCAGGAAAGACAGTGGAGGCAATCAGCCCCAGCATTTT
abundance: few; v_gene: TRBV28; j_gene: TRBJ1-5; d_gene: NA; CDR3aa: CASRGVNQPQHF; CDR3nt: TGTGCCAGCAGAGGGGTCAATCAGCCCCAGCATTTT
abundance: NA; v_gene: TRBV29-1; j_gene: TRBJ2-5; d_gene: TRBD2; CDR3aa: CSVAGGGETQYF; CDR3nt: TGCAGCGTTGCGGGGGGAGGGGAGACCCAGTACTTC
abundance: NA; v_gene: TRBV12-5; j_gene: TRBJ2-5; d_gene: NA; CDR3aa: CASGLDYGTPDQETQYF; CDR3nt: TGTGCTAGTGGTCTCGACTACGGGACTCCCGACCAAGAGACCCAGTACTTC
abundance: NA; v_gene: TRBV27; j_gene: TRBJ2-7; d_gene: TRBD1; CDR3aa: CASSPGTGLYEQYF; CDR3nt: TGTGCCAGCAGTCCCGGGACAGGGCTCTACGAGCAGTACTTC
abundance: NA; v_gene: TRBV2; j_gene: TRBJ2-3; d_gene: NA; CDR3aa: CASSGNWSGRNTDTQYF; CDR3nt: TGTGCCAGCAGTGGAAATTGGAGCGGCAGAAACACAGATACGCAGTATTTT
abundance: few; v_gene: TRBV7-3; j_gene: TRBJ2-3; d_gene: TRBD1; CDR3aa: CASSPFQGARGTDTQYF; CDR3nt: TGTGCCAGCAGCCCCTTTCAGGGGGCGAGGGGCACAGATACGCAGTATTTT
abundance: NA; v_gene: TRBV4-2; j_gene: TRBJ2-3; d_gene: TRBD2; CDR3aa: CASSQALAGGPSTDTQYF; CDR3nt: TGTGCCAGCAGCCAAGCACTAGCGGGGGGGCCGAGCACAGATACGCAGTATTTT
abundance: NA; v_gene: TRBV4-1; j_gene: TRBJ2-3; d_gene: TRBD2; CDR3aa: CASSQDQVGGGVSDTQYF; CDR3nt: TGCGCCAGCAGCCAAGATCAGGTCGGGGGGGGCGTGTCGGATACGCAGTATTTT
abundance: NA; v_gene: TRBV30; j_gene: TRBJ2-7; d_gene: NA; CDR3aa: CAWFHRGIYEQYF; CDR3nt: TGTGCCTGGTTTCACCGGGGGATATACGAGCAGTACTTC
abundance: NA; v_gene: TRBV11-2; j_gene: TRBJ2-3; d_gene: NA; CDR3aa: CASSSGGLSDTQYF; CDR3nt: TGTGCCAGCAGCTCCGGGGGACTTTCAGATACGCAGTATTTT
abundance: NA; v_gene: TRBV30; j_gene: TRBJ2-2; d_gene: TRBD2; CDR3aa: CAWSGDGGGASSGELFF; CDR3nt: TGTGCCTGGAGTGGAGACGGCGGGGGGGCTTCGAGCGGGGAGCTGTTTTTT
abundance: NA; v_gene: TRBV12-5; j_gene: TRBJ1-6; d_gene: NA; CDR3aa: CASGPAAGHRIRSPLHF; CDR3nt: TGTGCTAGTGGTCCTGCGGCAGGACACCGGATTCGTTCACCCCTCCACTTT
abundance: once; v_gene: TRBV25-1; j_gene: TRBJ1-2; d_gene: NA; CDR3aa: CASSGQNLYGYTF; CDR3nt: TGTGCCAGCAGTGGACAGAACCTATATGGCTACACCTTC
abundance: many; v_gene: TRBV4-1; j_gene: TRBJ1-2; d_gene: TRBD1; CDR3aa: CASSQGTGVDYGYTF; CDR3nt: TGCGCCAGCAGCCAAGGGACAGGGGTGGACTATGGCTACACCTTC
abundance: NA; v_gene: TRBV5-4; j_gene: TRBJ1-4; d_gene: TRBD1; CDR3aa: CASSSTGGGEKLFF; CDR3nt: TGTGCCAGCAGCTCGACAGGGGGAGGTGAAAAACTGTTTTTT
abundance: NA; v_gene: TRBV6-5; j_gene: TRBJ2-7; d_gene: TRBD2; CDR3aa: CASSYSLGTIAYEQYF; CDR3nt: TGTGCCAGCAGTTACTCGCTAGGGACTATTGCCTACGAGCAGTACTTC
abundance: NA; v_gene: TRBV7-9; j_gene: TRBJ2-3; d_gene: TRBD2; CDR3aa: CASSLGLAGGNTDTQYF; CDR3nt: TGTGCCAGCAGCCTGGGACTAGCGGGGGGGAACACAGATACGCAGTATTTT
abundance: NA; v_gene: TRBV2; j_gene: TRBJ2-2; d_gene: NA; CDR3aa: CASSVSPGVTGELFF; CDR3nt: TGTGCCAGCAGTGTTTCTCCAGGGGTCACCGGGGAGCTGTTTTTT
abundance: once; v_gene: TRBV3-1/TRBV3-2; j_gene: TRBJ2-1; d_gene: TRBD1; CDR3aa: CASSQAGQGAEQFF; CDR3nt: TGTGCCAGCAGCCAAGCGGGACAGGGGGCCGAGCAGTTCTTC
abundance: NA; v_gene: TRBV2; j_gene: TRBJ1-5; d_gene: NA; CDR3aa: CAGSYREGQPQHF; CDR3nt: TGTGCCGGCTCTTACAGGGAGGGTCAGCCCCAGCATTTT
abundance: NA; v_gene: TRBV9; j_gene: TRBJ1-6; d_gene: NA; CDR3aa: CASSVAVGGGSPLHF; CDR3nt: TGTGCCAGCAGCGTAGCTGTCGGGGGGGGTTCACCCCTCCACTTT
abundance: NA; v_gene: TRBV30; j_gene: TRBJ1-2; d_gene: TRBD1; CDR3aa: CALGQGIYGYTF; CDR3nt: TGTGCCTTAGGACAGGGGATCTATGGCTACACCTTC
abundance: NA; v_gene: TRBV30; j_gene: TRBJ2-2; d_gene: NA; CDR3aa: CAWVPSVRDTGELFF; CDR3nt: TGTGCCTGGGTCCCTTCCGTTCGGGACACCGGGGAGCTGTTTTTT
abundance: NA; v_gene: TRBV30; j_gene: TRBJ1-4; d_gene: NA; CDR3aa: CAWSDASRGEKLFF; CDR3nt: TGTGCCTGGAGTGATGCGAGCCGGGGAGAAAAACTGTTTTTT
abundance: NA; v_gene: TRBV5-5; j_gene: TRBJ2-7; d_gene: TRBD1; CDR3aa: CASSFRDSPYEQYF; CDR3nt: TGTGCCAGCAGCTTTAGGGACAGCCCCTACGAGCAGTACTTC
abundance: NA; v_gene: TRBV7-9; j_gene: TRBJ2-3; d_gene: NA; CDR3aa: CASNKRLLTGTDTQYF; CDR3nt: TGTGCCAGCAACAAACGACTTTTAACCGGCACAGATACGCAGTATTTT
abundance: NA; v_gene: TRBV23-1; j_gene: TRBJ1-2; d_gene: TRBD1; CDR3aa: CASSQEGQGRGYTF; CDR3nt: TGCGCCAGCAGTCAGGAGGGACAGGGTCGCGGCTACACCTTC
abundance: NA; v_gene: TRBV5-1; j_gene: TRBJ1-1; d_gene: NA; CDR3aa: CASSQGQPTLMNTEAFF; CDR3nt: TGCGCCAGCAGCCAGGGGCAGCCGACATTAATGAACACTGAAGCTTTCTTT
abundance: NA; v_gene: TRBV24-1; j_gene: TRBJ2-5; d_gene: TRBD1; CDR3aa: CATSDRQGWETQYF; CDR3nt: TGTGCCACCAGTGACAGACAGGGGTGGGAGACCCAGTACTTC
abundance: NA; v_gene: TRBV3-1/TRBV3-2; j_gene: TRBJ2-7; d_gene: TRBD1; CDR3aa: CASSQPTGDRYF; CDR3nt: TGTGCCAGCAGCCAACCTACAGGGGATCGGTACTTC
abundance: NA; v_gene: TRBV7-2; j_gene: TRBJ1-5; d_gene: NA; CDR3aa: CASSLEGGGNQPQHF; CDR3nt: TGTGCCAGCAGCTTAGAGGGAGGAGGCAATCAGCCCCAGCATTTT
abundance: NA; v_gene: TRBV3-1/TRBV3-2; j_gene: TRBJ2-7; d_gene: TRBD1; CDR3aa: CASSPRDRGYEQYF; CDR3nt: TGTGCCAGCAGCCCCCGGGACAGGGGATACGAGCAGTACTTC
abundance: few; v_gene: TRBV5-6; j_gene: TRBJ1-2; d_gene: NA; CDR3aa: CASSLGLRGYTF; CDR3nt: TGTGCCAGCAGCTTGGGACTGCGTGGCTACACCTTC
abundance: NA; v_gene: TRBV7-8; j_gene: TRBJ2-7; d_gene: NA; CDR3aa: CASSRAILYEQYF; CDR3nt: TGTGCCAGCAGCCGAGCTATTCTCTACGAGCAGTACTTC
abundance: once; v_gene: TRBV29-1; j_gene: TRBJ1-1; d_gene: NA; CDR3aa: CSVERSHGGRLKAEAFF; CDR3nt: TGCAGCGTTGAACGGTCTCACGGGGGGCGATTGAAGGCTGAAGCTTTCTTT
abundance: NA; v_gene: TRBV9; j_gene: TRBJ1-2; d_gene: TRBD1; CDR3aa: CASSVAGGLSYGYTF; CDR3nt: TGTGCCAGCAGCGTAGCAGGGGGCTTAAGCTATGGCTACACCTTC
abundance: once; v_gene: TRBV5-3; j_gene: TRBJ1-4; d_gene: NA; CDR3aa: CARSSTEGQNEKLFF; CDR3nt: TGTGCCAGAAGTTCGACGGAGGGGCAAAATGAAAAACTGTTTTTT
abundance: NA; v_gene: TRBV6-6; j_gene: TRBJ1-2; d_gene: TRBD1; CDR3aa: CASSPPGQGVGYTF; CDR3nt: TGTGCCAGCAGCCCCCCGGGACAGGGGGTTGGCTACACCTTC
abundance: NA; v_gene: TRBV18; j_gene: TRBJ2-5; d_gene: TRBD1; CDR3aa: CASSQRQGQETQYF; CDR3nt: TGTGCCAGCTCACAAAGACAGGGACAAGAGACCCAGTACTTC
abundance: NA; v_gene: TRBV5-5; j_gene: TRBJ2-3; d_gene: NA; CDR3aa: CASSQIPDTQYF; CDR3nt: TGTGCCAGCAGCCAAATTCCCGATACGCAGTATTTT
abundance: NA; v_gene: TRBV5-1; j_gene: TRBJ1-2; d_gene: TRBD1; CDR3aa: CASSLVPGQGSNYGYTF; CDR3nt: TGCGCCAGCAGCTTGGTACCGGGACAGGGTTCTAACTATGGCTACACCTTC
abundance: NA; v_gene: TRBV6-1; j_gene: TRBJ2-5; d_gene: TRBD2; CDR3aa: CASSESSGGPQETQYF; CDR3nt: TGTGCCAGCAGTGAATCTAGCGGGGGGCCGCAAGAGACCCAGTACTTC
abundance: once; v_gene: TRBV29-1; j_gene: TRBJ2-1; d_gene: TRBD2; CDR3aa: CSVEVAGPLAYNEQFF; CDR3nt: TGCAGCGTTGAAGTAGCGGGCCCCCTCGCCTACAATGAGCAGTTCTTC
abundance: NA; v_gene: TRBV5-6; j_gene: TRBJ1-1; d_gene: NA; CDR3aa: CASKRRPGGSSEAFF; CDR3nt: TGTGCCAGCAAACGACGCCCGGGCGGGTCGTCTGAAGCTTTCTTT
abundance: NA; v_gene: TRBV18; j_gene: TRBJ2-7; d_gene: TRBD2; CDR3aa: CASSPAGGPYEQYF; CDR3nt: TGTGCCAGCTCACCGGCGGGGGGGCCCTACGAGCAGTACTTC
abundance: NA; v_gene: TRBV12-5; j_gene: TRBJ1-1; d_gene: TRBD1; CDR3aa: CASGRDRGSPEAFF; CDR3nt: TGTGCTAGTGGCCGGGACAGGGGATCGCCTGAAGCTTTCTTT